This entry concerns a single TCR beta chain. V was pared by 4 bases and J by 2 bases, with 8 bases of the junction left unmatched. This CDR3 has 16 amino acids. Germline loops: CDR1 SGHDT, CDR2 YYEEEE. This sample stems from a study of blood T cell repertoires in COVID-19. Turning to the study itself: The United States, Italy and Spain supplied acute and convalescent COVID-19 samples. PBMCs, B-cell-depleted T cells, or T cells were the source of the cDNA or gDNA that made up the material.

Using immunoSEQ multiplex PCR, the repertoire was profiled, and TCRdb retains in-frame clones only, with some absent. The sample lists 250,000 to 300,000 clones, around 81% occurring once. The chain uses TRBV5-6 and TRBJ2-1; 8 nucleotides align to TRBD2. The specimen was peripheral blood. The TCR sequence derives from a woman aged 55 to 70 with active or convalescent COVID-19. The CDR3 is CASSGLGGATYNEQFF. As DNA, the CDR3 is TGTGCCAGCAGCGGCCTCGGGGGGGCCACCTACAATGAGCAGTTCTTC.